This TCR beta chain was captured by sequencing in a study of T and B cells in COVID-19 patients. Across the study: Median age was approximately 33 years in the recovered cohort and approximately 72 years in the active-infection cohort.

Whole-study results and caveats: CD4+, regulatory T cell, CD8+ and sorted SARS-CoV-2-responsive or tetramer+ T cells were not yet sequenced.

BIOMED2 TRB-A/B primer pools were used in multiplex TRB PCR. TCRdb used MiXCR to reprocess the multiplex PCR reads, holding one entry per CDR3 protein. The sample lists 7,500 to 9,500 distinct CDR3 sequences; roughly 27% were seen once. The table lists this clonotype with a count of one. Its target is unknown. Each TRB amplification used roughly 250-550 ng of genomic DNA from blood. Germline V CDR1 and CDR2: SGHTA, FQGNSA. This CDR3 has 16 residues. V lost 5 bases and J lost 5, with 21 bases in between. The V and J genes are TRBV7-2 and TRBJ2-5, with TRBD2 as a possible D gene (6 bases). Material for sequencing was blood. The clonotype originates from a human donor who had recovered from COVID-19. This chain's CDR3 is CASSHPRTGVGETQYF. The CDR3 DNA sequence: TGTGCCAGCAGCCACCCCCGAACGGGGGTCGGGGAGACCCAGTACTTC.